In its sample, the clone carrying this T cell receptor (beta chain) was seen a few times. The antigen is undetermined. An end of the junction differs from the germline gene, which may be a read error. The data were taken from a study of T cells in Graves' hyperthyroidism and ophthalmopathy. Study observations and caveats: Ophthalmopathy cases were set apart from stable hyperthyroidism by a 13 V-J model.

Germline values: CDR1 SEHNR, CDR2 FQNEAQ (reference sequence). This CDR3 is 14 amino acids long. Amplification targeted TCR beta CDR3 regions from RNA transcripts. A set of HTBI primers served as the primers for a first-round RT-PCR of the TCR CDR3. A single record per CDR3 protein comes from TCRdb applying MiXCR to the multiplex PCR reads. In the table there are over 700,000 distinct CDR3 sequences, over 35% of which are singletons. Input material: blood. The chain recombines TRBV7-9 with TRBJ1-1; weak D call: TRBD1 (6 bases). The clonotype comes from a man between 18 and 35 years old with Graves' hyperthyroidism. The CDR3 DNA reads as TGCGCCAGCAGCGACCCGACAGGACCCGCTGAAGCTTTCTTT. Translating gives CASSDPTGPAEAFF.